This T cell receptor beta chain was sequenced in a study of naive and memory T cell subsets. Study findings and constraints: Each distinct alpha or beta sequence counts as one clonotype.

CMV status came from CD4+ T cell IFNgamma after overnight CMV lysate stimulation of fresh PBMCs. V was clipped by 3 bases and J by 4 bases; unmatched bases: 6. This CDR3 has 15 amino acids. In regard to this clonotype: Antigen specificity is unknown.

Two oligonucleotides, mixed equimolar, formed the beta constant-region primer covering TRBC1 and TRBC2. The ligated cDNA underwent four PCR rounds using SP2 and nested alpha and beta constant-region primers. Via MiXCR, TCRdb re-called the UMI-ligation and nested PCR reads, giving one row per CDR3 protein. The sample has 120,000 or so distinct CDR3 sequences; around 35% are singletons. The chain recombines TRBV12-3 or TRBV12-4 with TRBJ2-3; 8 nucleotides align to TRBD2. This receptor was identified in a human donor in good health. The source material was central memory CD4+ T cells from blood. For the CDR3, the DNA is TGTGCCAGCAGTTTTCGGGCGGGAGGACCAGATACGCAGTATTTT. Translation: CASSFRAGGPDTQYF.